This section outlines one T cell receptor beta chain sequence together with its context. What it binds is not known. The data stem from a study of cytomegalovirus exposure and HLA in healthy donors. Study outcomes and limitations: Cytomegalovirus-associated status was assigned to about 150 TCR beta chains. Association with HLA alleles at 0.05 false discovery rate was found for around 15,000 TCR beta sequences in a later analysis.

Vbeta (60) and Jbeta (13) primers were used in the PCR. Profiling relied on immunoSEQ multiplex PCR, and the TCRdb table lists in-frame clones only, not all of them. Seen here are about 140,000 clones, approximately 82% observed once, and the top ten hold roughly 9.7%. Sequencing was carried out using PBMCs. This sequence was found in a woman in her sixties or seventies in good health and CMV-seropositive.

CDR3 in amino acids: CASSNRGQGKNIQYF. The CDR3 DNA is TGTGCCAGCAGCAACAGGGGACAGGGTAAAAACATTCAGTACTTC. V usage is TRBV6-6 and J usage is TRBJ2-4; TRBD1 matches at 9 bases. From germline, CDR1 is MNHNY and CDR2 SVGAGI (reference sequence). V was pared by 6 bases and J by 4 bases, with 7 bases of the junction left unmatched. The CDR3 is made up of 15 amino acids.